Each of the 16 T cell receptor beta chains below was sequenced from the same sample in a study of CDR3 diversity in severe acne. Via MiXCR, TCRdb re-called the PCR reads, giving one row per CDR3 protein. The sample consists of approximately 79,000 distinct CDR3 sequences, about 52% of them appearing once. Input material: blood. The receptors were gathered from a male donor in good health, serving as a control.

This clonotype was observed a handful of times. The gene calls are TRBV7-2 and TRBJ1-1, with D unclear. From germline, CDR1 is SGHTA and CDR2 FQGNSA. There are 13 residues in the CDR3. The V and J ends lost 0 bases and 4 bases respectively, with 6 bases between them. CDR3: CASSLAASTEAFF. CDR3 nucleotides: TGTGCCAGCAGCTTAGCGGCATCCACTGAAGCTTTCTTT.

V gene TRBV11-2 combines with J gene TRBJ2-7, with 10 nucleotides matching TRBD2. The CDR3 loop spans 15 amino acids. Per the germline V gene, CDR1 is SGHAT and CDR2 is FQNNGV. J was trimmed by 3 bases and V by 6 bases; bases with no gene match: 8. CDR3: CASSFRTSGYYEQYF. CDR3 sequence (DNA): TGTGCCAGCAGTTTCCGGACTAGCGGCTACTACGAGCAGTACTTC.

The rearrangement links TRBV19 to TRBJ1-1; 8 nucleotides match TRBD1. V trimming: 5 bases; J trimming: 2 bases; junction bases outside the gene matches: 4. There are 14 residues in the CDR3. From germline, CDR1 is LNHDA and CDR2 SQIVND (reference sequence). The CDR3 bases are TGTGCCAGTAGTCCACAGGGGGATAACACTGAAGCTTTCTTT. It codes for CASSPQGDNTEAFF.

The gene calls are TRBV9 and TRBJ1-3; a weak D match, TRBD1 (5 bases). Deletions cut 0 bases from V and 7 bases from J, with 23 bases between. Germline V gives CDR1 SGDLS, CDR2 YYNGEE. The CDR3 length is 18 residues. The CDR3 loop is CASSVEGGGVPLMNTIYF. The CDR3 DNA sequence: TGTGCCAGCAGCGTAGAGGGAGGAGGGGTCCCGCTAATGAACACCATATATTTT.

J is TRBJ2-5 and V is TRBV12-3 or TRBV12-4; TRBD2 matches at 12 bases. V lost 10 bases and J lost 2; bases outside the gene matches: 2. The CDR3 contains 13 residues. The CDR3: CATGTSGQETQYF. In nucleotides, the CDR3 is TGTGCCACCGGGACTAGCGGGCAAGAGACCCAGTACTTC.

The V and J genes are TRBV10-3 and TRBJ2-5; TRBD2 might be the D (5 bases). Trimming pared 3 bases from V and 5 bases from J, leaving 13 bases between. The CDR3 is made up of 14 amino acids. CDR1 is ENHRY, CDR2 SYGVKD, per germline. The CDR3 region has the DNA TGTGCCATCAGTGAAGTGGGAGTTGTGGAGACCCAGTACTTC. Translating it yields CAISEVGVVETQYF.

The genes are TRBV7-2 and TRBJ1-2, with D tentatively TRBD1 (5 bases). The V gene's germline CDR1 is SGHTA and CDR2 FQGNSA. Trimming cost V 1 base and J 2 bases, with 8 bases left between them. CDR3 size: 14 residues. Here the CDR3 DNA reads TGTGCCAGCAGCTTAGTCCAGGGAAACTATGGCTACACCTTC. Amino acids: CASSLVQGNYGYTF.

In regard to this clonotype: Compared with germline, one end of the junction differs, possibly owing to a read error. V and J are TRBV5-5 and TRBJ2-5, with D maybe TRBD1 (6 bases). Germline V gene sequence: CDR1 SGHKS, CDR2 YYEKEE (reference sequence). The CDR3 totals 16 residues. Here the CDR3 reads CASSQTVGGQQETQYF. The CDR3 DNA sequence: TGCGCCAGCAGCCAAACAGTGGGTGGACAGCAAGAGACCCAGTACTTC. Full variable domain (missing parts from reference TRBV5-5 and TRBJ2-5): DAGVTQSPTHLIKTRGQQVTLRCSPISGHKSVSWYQQVLGQGPQFIFQYYEKEERGRGNFPDRFSARQFPNYSSELNVNALLLGDSALYLCASSQTVGGQQETQYFGPGTRLLVL.

The genes are TRBV19 and TRBJ2-7; 7 bases align to TRBD2. This CDR3 is 12 amino acids long. The V and J ends lost 8 bases and 4 bases, in that order; junction bases with no gene match: 5. The germline gives CDR1 LNHDA, CDR2 SQIVND (reference sequence). CDR3 sequence reads: CASCGTTYEQYF. The CDR3 region has the DNA TGTGCCAGTTGCGGGACTACATACGAGCAGTACTTC.

A word on this clonotype: This clone may be a read error of a much larger clone one base away. The chain links TRBV20-1 to TRBJ1-4; 7 bases fit TRBD1. The CDR3 is 15 amino acids. CDR1 and CDR2 (germline): DFQATT, SNEGSKA (reference sequence). CDR3 sequence: CSARDLQGTNERLFF. The CDR3 DNA is TGCAGTGCTAGAGATCTACAGGGGACTAATGAAAGACTGTTTTTT.

This clonotype came up a few times. V and J are TRBV11-3 and TRBJ2-2, with D uncertain. Per the germline V gene, CDR1 is SGHNT and CDR2 is YENEEA. Trimming removed 1 base from V and 1 base from J, with 7 bases in between. The length of the CDR3 is 15 residues. The CDR3 loop reads CASSLGSMNTGELFF. Here the CDR3 DNA reads TGTGCCAGCAGCTTAGGGTCGATGAACACCGGGGAGCTGTTTTTT.

The genes are TRBV24-1 and TRBJ1-4; unclear D gene. CDR1 KGHDR and CDR2 SFDVKD come from the germline V gene. Deletions cut 11 bases from V and 11 bases from J, with 17 bases between. The CDR3 loop spans 12 amino acids. CDR3 sequence (DNA): TGTGCCAGCAGCCCGGATCTCGATAAACTGTTTTTT. Translation gives CASSPDLDKLFF.

As to this clonotype: It may be a read error: a sequence one base away is much more abundant. The chain uses TRBV6-1 and TRBJ2-1; 9 bases are shared with TRBD1. The CDR3 loop spans 17 amino acids. Looked up from germline, CDR1 is MNHNS and CDR2 is SASEGT. CDR3 in DNA: TGTGCCAGCAGTGAAGCACAGGGGGCCAGCTCCAACAATGAGCAGTTCTTC. Translation: CASSEAQGASSNNEQFF.

Many counts were recorded for this clonotype. This sequence joins TRBV2 and TRBJ2-3; D remains ambiguous. V was clipped by 3 bases and J by 6 bases, with 16 bases between them. This CDR3 spans 15 amino acids. Germline CDR1 SNHLY, CDR2 FYNNEI. CDR3 DNA sequence: TGTGCCAGCAGTGACACTGGGTCGTCGGTGGATACGCAGTATTTT. Translated: CASSDTGSSVDTQYF.

The rearrangement joins TRBV6-6 to TRBJ1-4; possibly TRBD1 for D (5 bases). The V end lost 8 bases, the J end lost 8 bases, and 18 bases lay between the germline ends. Germline lookup yields CDR1 MNHNY and CDR2 SVGAGI (reference sequence). The CDR3 runs to 14 residues. In DNA, the CDR3 is TGTGCCAGCCTGCCGGGGCAGGGAGGCGAAAAACTGTTTTTT. The encoded protein is CASLPGQGGEKLFF.

This chain uses TRBV15 with TRBJ1-1; 7 positions match TRBD1. V shed 9 bases and J 1 base; nucleotides not matched to a gene: 5. The CDR3 spans 13 residues. Germline CDR1 and CDR2: LNHNV and YYDKDF (reference sequence). CDR3 amino acids: CATRDSENTEAFF. The DNA of the CDR3 is TGTGCCACTAGGGACAGCGAGAACACTGAAGCTTTCTTT.